These T cell receptor beta chains were read from a single sample in a study of control samples from healthy donors and cancer patients. Produced via immunoSEQ multiplex PCR; TCRdb's table is partial and in-frame only. There are more than 95,000 clones in the sample; about 90% occur only once, and roughly 3% lies in the top ten. The specimen was blood. Receptor source: a man aged 55 to 70 in good health. CDR3s include the opening cysteine and the closing phenylalanine or tryptophan. Fields, in order: J gene, clone size, V gene, D gene, CDR3 length, CDR3 protein, CDR3 DNA. A D gene is named only where the DNA matches it firmly. Clone size is stated in some rows and not others, as once, few, many or a class when expanded.

TRBJ1-2 - TRBV6-6 TRBD1 15 CASSYGDRGNAGYTF TGTGCCAGCAGTTACGGGGACAGGGGGAATGCGGGCTACACCTTC
TRBJ1-1 - TRBV2 TRBD1 14 CASRRGQGDTEAFF TGTGCCAGCAGAAGAGGACAGGGGGATACTGAAGCTTTCTTT
TRBJ2-2 - TRBV5-4 TRBD1 14 CASRMTGGTGELFF TGTGCCAGCCGAATGACAGGGGGGACCGGGGAGCTGTTTTTT
TRBJ2-2 - TRBV15 - 13 CATSRDVAGELFF TGTGCCACCAGCAGAGACGTAGCCGGGGAGCTGTTTTTT
TRBJ1-3 - TRBV11-2 TRBD1 15 CASSNRQGAGNTIYF TGTGCCAGCAGCAATCGACAGGGAGCTGGAAACACCATATATTTT
TRBJ1-1 few TRBV3-1/TRBV3-2 TRBD1 15 CASSQQGVAGSEAFF TGTGCCAGCAGCCAACAGGGGGTTGCTGGCTCTGAAGCTTTCTTT
TRBJ1-5 few TRBV28 - 15 CASSFGGESNQPQHF TGTGCCAGCAGTTTCGGGGGGGAGAGCAATCAGCCCCAGCATTTT
TRBJ1-3 - TRBV6-5 - 16 CASSYFRPGEGNTIYF TGTGCCAGCAGTTACTTCCGACCCGGGGAAGGAAACACCATATATTTT
TRBJ1-5 - TRBV28 - 18 CASSLSEPAQGSNQPQHF TGTGCCAGCAGTTTATCCGAGCCCGCACAGGGCTCCAATCAGCCCCAGCATTTT
TRBJ2-6 - TRBV4-1 - 19 CASSQDVRGPTSGANVLTF TGCGCCAGCAGCCAAGATGTCCGGGGGCCTACCTCTGGGGCCAACGTCCTGACTTTC
TRBJ1-2 - TRBV6-2/TRBV6-3 TRBD1 16 CASSHLGQGALYGYTF TGTGCCAGCAGTCACCTCGGACAGGGGGCCCTCTATGGCTACACCTTC
TRBJ2-1 - TRBV9 TRBD1 18 CASSRGQGGSATVNEQFF TGTGCCAGCAGCCGGGGACAGGGGGGATCGGCGACGGTGAATGAGCAGTTCTTC
TRBJ2-7 - TRBV6-2/TRBV6-3 TRBD2 15 CASSLGLAGGYEQYF TGTGCCAGCAGTCTCGGACTAGCGGGGGGGTACGAGCAGTACTTC
TRBJ1-4 - TRBV19 - 16 CASSVLSGAGNEKLFF TGTGCCAGTAGTGTCCTTTCAGGGGCCGGTAATGAAAAACTGTTTTTT
TRBJ1-5 - TRBV5-1 - 15 CASSLDRTSNQPQHF TGCGCCAGCAGCTTGGACAGAACTAGTAATCAGCCCCAGCATTTT
TRBJ1-2 - TRBV6-5 - 13 CASSYGGFYGYTF TGTGCCAGCAGTTACGGCGGTTTCTACGGCTACACCTTC
TRBJ2-5 - TRBV7-6 TRBD2 16 CASSLAEGGGGETQYF TGTGCCAGCAGCTTAGCGGAGGGCGGGGGAGGAGAGACCCAGTACTTC
TRBJ1-2 - TRBV7-2 TRBD1 15 CASSLGTGISNGYTF TGTGCCAGCAGCTTAGGGACAGGGATCAGTAATGGCTACACCTTC
TRBJ1-3 - TRBV5-1 - 14 CASSWTGERNTIYF TGCGCCAGCAGCTGGACTGGCGAAAGAAACACCATATATTTT
TRBJ1-1 once TRBV9 TRBD1 15 CASSVEDRVNTEAFF TGTGCCAGCAGCGTAGAGGACAGGGTGAACACTGAAGCTTTCTTT
TRBJ1-2 once TRBV28 TRBD1 16 CASTRPGTGGFYGYTF TGTGCCAGCACCCGCCCCGGGACAGGGGGCTTCTATGGCTACACCTTC
TRBJ2-6 few TRBV19 - 17 CASSIGRGVTGANVLTF TGTGCCAGTAGTATTGGCAGGGGGGTCACTGGGGCCAACGTCCTGACTTTC
TRBJ2-5 - TRBV28 - 15 CASSLAGADQETQYF TGTGCCAGCAGTTTGGCAGGGGCCGACCAAGAGACCCAGTACTTC
TRBJ2-7 few TRBV27 TRBD2 15 CASTQSGGGAYEQYF TGTGCCAGCACCCAGTCTGGTGGGGGGGCCTACGAGCAGTACTTC
TRBJ2-5 - TRBV27 TRBD1 14 CASSFGQVGETQYF TGTGCCAGCAGTTTTGGACAGGTCGGCGAGACCCAGTACTTC
TRBJ1-2 - TRBV18 - 14 CASSPGTDNYGYTF TGTGCCAGCTCACCAGGGACCGATAACTATGGCTACACCTTC
TRBJ2-7 - TRBV18 TRBD1 13 CASSLDRVGEQYF TGTGCCAGCTCACTGGACAGGGTAGGCGAGCAGTACTTC
TRBJ1-5 - TRBV6-2/TRBV6-3 - 14 CASSYAGVNQPQHF TGTGCCAGCAGTTACGCCGGGGTAAATCAGCCCCAGCATTTT
TRBJ2-2 - TRBV9 - 16 CASSPSTGRAAGELFF TGTGCCAGCAGCCCAAGCACAGGGAGGGCGGCCGGGGAGCTGTTTTTT
TRBJ1-4 - TRBV7-9 - 15 CASSQQGSANEKLFF TGTGCCAGCAGTCAACAGGGTTCTGCTAATGAAAAACTGTTTTTT
TRBJ2-7 - TRBV5-6 TRBD2 12 CASSFSGGEQYF TGTGCCAGCAGCTTCTCGGGGGGAGAGCAGTACTTC